This is a list of T cell receptor beta chains from one sample in a study of shared clonotypes between healthy human individuals. Using immunoSEQ multiplex PCR, the repertoire was profiled, and TCRdb retains in-frame clones only, with some absent. Among some 300,000 clones listed, 73% were seen once. The material sequenced was memory CD4+ T cells sorted from blood. The receptors stem from a man under 40 in good health. CDR3s include the opening cysteine and the closing phenylalanine or tryptophan. Fields, in order: J gene, clone size, CDR3 length, V gene, D gene, CDR3 protein, CDR3 DNA. The D gene is left open where the match is weak. Expanded clones are given a class, and other clones once, few, many or no size at all.

J gene: TRBJ2-1
clone size: many
CDR3 length: 14
V gene: TRBV27
D gene: -
CDR3 protein: CASSRPKANNEQFF
CDR3 DNA: TGTGCCAGCAGTAGACCTAAGGCCAACAATGAGCAGTTCTTC

J gene: TRBJ2-2
clone size: -
CDR3 length: 15
V gene: TRBV5-1
D gene: TRBD1
CDR3 protein: CASSFWQGDTGELFF
CDR3 DNA: TGCGCCAGCAGCTTTTGGCAGGGGGACACCGGGGAGCTGTTTTTT

J gene: TRBJ1-1
clone size: -
CDR3 length: 14
V gene: TRBV9
D gene: -
CDR3 protein: CASRAVIMNTEAFF
CDR3 DNA: TGTGCCAGCAGGGCCGTAATCATGAACACTGAAGCTTTCTTT

J gene: TRBJ2-1
clone size: few
CDR3 length: 17
V gene: TRBV28
D gene: -
CDR3 protein: CASSYPPADLSYNEQFF
CDR3 DNA: TGTGCCAGCAGTTACCCCCCAGCGGACCTCTCCTACAATGAGCAGTTCTTC

J gene: TRBJ2-3
clone size: -
CDR3 length: 14
V gene: TRBV2
D gene: -
CDR3 protein: CASSEVTGQDTQYF
CDR3 DNA: TGTGCCAGCAGTGAGGTAACGGGGCAAGATACGCAGTATTTT

J gene: TRBJ2-1
clone size: -
CDR3 length: 15
V gene: TRBV5-1
D gene: TRBD1
CDR3 protein: CASSKGQSSYNEQFF
CDR3 DNA: TGCGCCAGCAGCAAGGGACAGAGCTCCTACAATGAGCAGTTCTTC

J gene: TRBJ2-7
clone size: -
CDR3 length: 13
V gene: TRBV15
D gene: -
CDR3 protein: CATSRDREWEQYF
CDR3 DNA: TGTGCCACCAGCAGAGATCGTGAATGGGAGCAGTACTTC

J gene: TRBJ1-1
clone size: -
CDR3 length: 14
V gene: TRBV19
D gene: TRBD1
CDR3 protein: CASRNTGGHTEAFF
CDR3 DNA: TGTGCCAGTAGAAATACAGGGGGCCACACTGAAGCTTTCTTT

J gene: TRBJ1-1
clone size: -
CDR3 length: 15
V gene: TRBV13
D gene: -
CDR3 protein: CASSLDSGHNTEAFF
CDR3 DNA: TGTGCCAGCAGCTTAGATTCAGGGCATAACACTGAAGCTTTCTTT

J gene: TRBJ2-1
clone size: -
CDR3 length: 16
V gene: TRBV14
D gene: -
CDR3 protein: CASSQDLVSTGNEQFF
CDR3 DNA: TGTGCCAGCAGCCAAGACTTAGTCTCTACCGGCAATGAGCAGTTCTTC

J gene: TRBJ1-2
clone size: -
CDR3 length: 12
V gene: TRBV6-6
D gene: -
CDR3 protein: CASIGDNYGYTF
CDR3 DNA: TGTGCCAGCATAGGGGATAACTATGGCTACACCTTC

J gene: TRBJ2-7
clone size: few
CDR3 length: 16
V gene: TRBV7-9
D gene: TRBD2
CDR3 protein: CASSSLERGSSYEQYF
CDR3 DNA: TGTGCCAGCAGCTCCCTAGAGCGGGGGAGCTCCTACGAGCAGTACTTC

J gene: TRBJ1-5
clone size: -
CDR3 length: 13
V gene: TRBV7-1
D gene: -
CDR3 protein: CASSLSLGEPQHF
CDR3 DNA: TGTGCCAGCAGCTTGAGTTTGGGGGAGCCCCAGCATTTT

J gene: TRBJ2-7
clone size: -
CDR3 length: 16
V gene: TRBV7-8
D gene: -
CDR3 protein: CASSLGPGRLTYEQYF
CDR3 DNA: TGTGCCAGCAGCTTAGGACCCGGACGTTTAACCTACGAGCAGTACTTC

J gene: TRBJ2-3
clone size: many
CDR3 length: 13
V gene: TRBV30
D gene: TRBD2
CDR3 protein: CAFSGGSTDTQYF
CDR3 DNA: TGTGCCTTTAGCGGGGGCAGCACAGATACGCAGTATTTT

J gene: TRBJ2-4
clone size: -
CDR3 length: 14
V gene: TRBV14
D gene: TRBD1
CDR3 protein: CASSQGGQGNIQYF
CDR3 DNA: TGTGCCAGCAGCCAAGGGGGACAGGGAAACATTCAGTACTTC

J gene: TRBJ1-6
clone size: -
CDR3 length: 14
V gene: TRBV7-2
D gene: -
CDR3 protein: CASRTGQPGSPLHF
CDR3 DNA: TGTGCCAGCAGGACCGGGCAACCGGGTTCACCCCTCCACTTT

J gene: TRBJ1-2
clone size: -
CDR3 length: 13
V gene: TRBV7-2
D gene: TRBD1
CDR3 protein: CASRQTGGEGYTF
CDR3 DNA: TGTGCCAGCAGACAGACAGGGGGAGAGGGCTACACCTTC

J gene: TRBJ2-3
clone size: -
CDR3 length: 13
V gene: TRBV5-1
D gene: -
CDR3 protein: CASSSGTSDTQYF
CDR3 DNA: TGCGCCAGCAGCTCCGGTACTTCCGATACGCAGTATTTT

J gene: TRBJ1-2
clone size: once
CDR3 length: 13
V gene: TRBV11-2
D gene: -
CDR3 protein: CASSQDGGYGYTF
CDR3 DNA: TGTGCTAGCAGCCAGGACGGAGGCTATGGCTACACCTTC

J gene: TRBJ2-3
clone size: -
CDR3 length: 14
V gene: TRBV18
D gene: -
CDR3 protein: CASSHRSVTDTQYF
CDR3 DNA: TGTGCCAGCTCTCACCGCTCGGTCACAGATACGCAGTATTTT

J gene: TRBJ2-7
clone size: -
CDR3 length: 11
V gene: TRBV5-1
D gene: -
CDR3 protein: CASSYRDEQYF
CDR3 DNA: TGCGCCAGCAGCTATAGAGACGAGCAGTACTTC

J gene: TRBJ1-2
clone size: -
CDR3 length: 13
V gene: TRBV10-2
D gene: -
CDR3 protein: CASRGRANYGYTF
CDR3 DNA: TGCGCCAGCAGGGGACGAGCTAACTATGGCTACACCTTC

J gene: TRBJ2-7
clone size: -
CDR3 length: 12
V gene: TRBV7-2
D gene: -
CDR3 protein: CASSIPRDEQYF
CDR3 DNA: TGTGCCAGCAGCATTCCCAGGGACGAGCAGTACTTC

J gene: TRBJ2-1
clone size: -
CDR3 length: 16
V gene: TRBV19
D gene: TRBD2
CDR3 protein: CASSLAGTPPYNEQFF
CDR3 DNA: TGTGCCAGTAGTCTAGCGGGGACCCCCCCCTACAATGAGCAGTTCTTC

J gene: TRBJ1-3
clone size: -
CDR3 length: 15
V gene: TRBV12-1
D gene: -
CDR3 protein: CATHPWYFSGNTIYF
CDR3 DNA: TGTGCCACCCACCCCTGGTACTTCTCTGGAAACACCATATATTTT

J gene: TRBJ1-3
clone size: -
CDR3 length: 14
V gene: TRBV19
D gene: -
CDR3 protein: CATNLDSSGNTIYF
CDR3 DNA: TGTGCCACCAACCTGGACAGCTCTGGAAACACCATATATTTT

J gene: TRBJ1-1
clone size: -
CDR3 length: 11
V gene: TRBV28
D gene: -
CDR3 protein: CASSFGLGAFF
CDR3 DNA: TGTGCCAGCAGTTTTGGGCTGGGGGCTTTCTTT

J gene: TRBJ1-2
clone size: -
CDR3 length: 14
V gene: TRBV30
D gene: -
CDR3 protein: CAWTPDSTNYGYTF
CDR3 DNA: TGTGCCTGGACCCCCGACAGCACTAACTATGGCTACACCTTC

J gene: TRBJ2-5
clone size: -
CDR3 length: 14
V gene: TRBV5-1
D gene: -
CDR3 protein: CASSLEWVGETQYF
CDR3 DNA: TGCGCCAGCAGCTTGGAATGGGTTGGAGAGACCCAGTACTTC

J gene: TRBJ2-1
clone size: -
CDR3 length: 15
V gene: TRBV27
D gene: TRBD1
CDR3 protein: CASSEIDRAPNEQFF
CDR3 DNA: TGTGCCAGCAGTGAAATCGACAGGGCCCCCAATGAGCAGTTCTTC